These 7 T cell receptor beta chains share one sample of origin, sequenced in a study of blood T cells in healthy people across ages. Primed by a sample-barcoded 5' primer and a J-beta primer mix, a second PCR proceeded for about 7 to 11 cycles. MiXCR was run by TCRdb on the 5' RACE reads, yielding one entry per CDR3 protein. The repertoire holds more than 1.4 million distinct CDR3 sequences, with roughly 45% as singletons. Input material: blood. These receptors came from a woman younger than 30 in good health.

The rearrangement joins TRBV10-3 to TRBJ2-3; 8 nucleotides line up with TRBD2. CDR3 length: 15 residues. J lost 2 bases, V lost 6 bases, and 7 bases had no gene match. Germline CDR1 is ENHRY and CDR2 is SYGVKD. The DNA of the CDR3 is TGTGCCATCAGGGTAGCGGGGAATTACACAGATACGCAGTATTTT. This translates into CAIRVAGNYTDTQYF.

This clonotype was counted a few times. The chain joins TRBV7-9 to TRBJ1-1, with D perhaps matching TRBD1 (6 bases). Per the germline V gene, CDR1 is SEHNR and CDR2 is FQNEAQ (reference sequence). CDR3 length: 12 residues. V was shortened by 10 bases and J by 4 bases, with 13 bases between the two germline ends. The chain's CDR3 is CATQGFGTEAFF. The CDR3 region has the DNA TGTGCCACACAGGGTTTCGGCACTGAAGCTTTCTTT.

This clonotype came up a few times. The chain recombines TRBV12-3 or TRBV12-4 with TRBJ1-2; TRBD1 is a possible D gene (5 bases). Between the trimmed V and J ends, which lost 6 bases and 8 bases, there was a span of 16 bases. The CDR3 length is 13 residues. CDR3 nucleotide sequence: TGTGCCAGCAGCTGGGACGGCGCGTACGGCTACACCTTC. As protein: CASSWDGAYGYTF.

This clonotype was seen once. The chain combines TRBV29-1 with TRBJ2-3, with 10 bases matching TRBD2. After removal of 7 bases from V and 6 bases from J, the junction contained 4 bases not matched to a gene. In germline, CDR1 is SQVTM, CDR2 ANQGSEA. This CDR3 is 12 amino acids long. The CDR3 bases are TGCAGCGCCCTAGCGGGAGTGGATACGCAGTATTTT. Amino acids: CSALAGVDTQYF.

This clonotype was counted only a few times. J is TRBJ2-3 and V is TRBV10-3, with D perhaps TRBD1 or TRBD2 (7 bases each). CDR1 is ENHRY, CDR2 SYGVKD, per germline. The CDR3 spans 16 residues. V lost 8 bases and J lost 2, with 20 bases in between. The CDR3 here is CAIRPAGGGFTDTQYF. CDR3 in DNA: TGTGCCATCCGTCCCGCAGGGGGGGGTTTCACAGATACGCAGTATTTT.

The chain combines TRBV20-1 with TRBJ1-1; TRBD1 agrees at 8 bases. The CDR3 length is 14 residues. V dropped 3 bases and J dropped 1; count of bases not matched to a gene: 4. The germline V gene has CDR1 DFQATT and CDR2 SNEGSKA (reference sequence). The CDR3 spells CSARGQVPNTEAFF. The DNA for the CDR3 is TGCAGTGCTAGGGGACAGGTCCCGAACACTGAAGCTTTCTTT.

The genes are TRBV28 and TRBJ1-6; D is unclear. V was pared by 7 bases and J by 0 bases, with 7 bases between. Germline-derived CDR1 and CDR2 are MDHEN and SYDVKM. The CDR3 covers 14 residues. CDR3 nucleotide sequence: TGTGCCAGCAAGATTAGCTCCTATAATTCACCCCTCCACTTT. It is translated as CASKISSYNSPLHF.